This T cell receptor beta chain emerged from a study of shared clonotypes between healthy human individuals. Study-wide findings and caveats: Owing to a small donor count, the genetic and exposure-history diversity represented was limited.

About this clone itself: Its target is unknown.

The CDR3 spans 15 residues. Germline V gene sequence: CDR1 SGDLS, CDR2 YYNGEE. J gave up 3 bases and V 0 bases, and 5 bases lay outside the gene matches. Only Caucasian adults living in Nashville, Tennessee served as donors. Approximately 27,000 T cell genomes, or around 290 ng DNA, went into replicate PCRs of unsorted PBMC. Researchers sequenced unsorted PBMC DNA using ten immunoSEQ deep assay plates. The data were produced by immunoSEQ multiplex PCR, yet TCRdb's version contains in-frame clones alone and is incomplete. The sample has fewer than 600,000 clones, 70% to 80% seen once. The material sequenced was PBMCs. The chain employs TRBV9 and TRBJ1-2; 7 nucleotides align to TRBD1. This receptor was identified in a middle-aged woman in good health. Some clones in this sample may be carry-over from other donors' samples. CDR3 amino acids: CASSVAGTGDYGYTF. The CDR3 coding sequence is TGTGCCAGCAGCGTAGCGGGAACAGGGGACTATGGCTACACCTTC.